Below, 8 T cell receptor beta chains from the same sample are listed, as sequenced in a study of CD8 T cells in ankylosing spondylitis. Study results and limitations: Ankylosing spondylitis blood appeared to be characterized by a TCR beta motif of eight highly homologous variants.

TCRdb independently ran MiXCR on the 5' RACE reads; one entry per CDR3 protein. The sample yields 450,000 to 550,000 distinct CDR3 sequences, roughly 5.3% seen once. Their target antigens are unknown. Sequencing used blood, either unsorted or a sorted T cell fraction (not recorded which). These receptors all come from a male donor with ankylosing spondylitis.

This clonotype was seen a handful of times. The genes are TRBV6-2 or TRBV6-3 and TRBJ2-1; the match to TRBD2 covers 10 bases. Germline loops: CDR1 MNHEY, CDR2 SVGEGT. The ends lost 5 bases at V and 0 bases at J; junction bases unmatched: 4. This CDR3 is built from 16 residues. The chain's CDR3 is CASSAGLAVSYNEQFF. The CDR3 nucleotides are TGTGCCAGCAGTGCCGGACTAGCGGTCTCCTACAATGAGCAGTTCTTC.

The sample holds many counts of this clonotype. This chain uses TRBV11-2 with TRBJ2-5; D call uncertain. Trimming took off 6 bases at V and 3 bases at J, with 8 bases between the two ends. The CDR3 covers 12 residues. Germline lookup yields CDR1 SGHAT and CDR2 FQNNGV. The chain's CDR3 is CASRRAEETQYF. The CDR3 DNA reads TGTGCCAGCAGACGAGCCGAAGAGACCCAGTACTTC.

This rearrangement joins TRBV28 to TRBJ1-2; no clear D. Per germline, CDR1 MDHEN and CDR2 SYDVKM. This CDR3 comprises 15 residues. The V and J ends lost 3 bases and 2 bases respectively, with 13 bases between them. The CDR3 sequence is CASSFDSGGNYGYTF. Here the CDR3 DNA reads TGTGCCAGCAGTTTCGATTCGGGCGGCAACTATGGCTACACCTTC.

Many counts were recorded for this clonotype. The J gene is TRBJ2-2, the V gene TRBV7-9, with D hard to call. The germline gives CDR1 SEHNR, CDR2 FQNEAQ (reference sequence). The CDR3 is 12 residues long. V was clipped by 6 bases and J by 4 bases, with 6 bases between them. The CDR3 region has the DNA TGTGCCAGCAGGGAGATCACCGGGGAGCTGTTTTTT. Translated: CASREITGELFF.

This clonotype was seen repeatedly, ten times or more. The chain has TRBV29-1 and TRBJ2-7; TRBD1 aligns across 7 bases. The V segment lost 5 bases and the J segment 1 base; nucleotides outside the gene matches: 5. Germline V gene lookup returns CDR1 SQVTM and CDR2 ANQGSEA. The CDR3 sequence is 13 residues long. CDR3 sequence reads: CSVLNRGSYEQYF. CDR3 bases: TGCAGCGTTTTAAACAGGGGATCCTACGAGCAGTACTTC.

This clonotype came up many times. The V gene is TRBV9, the J gene TRBJ2-5, with 8 nucleotides matching TRBD2. The CDR3 covers 14 residues. J gave up 1 base and V 3 bases, and 2 bases lay outside the gene matches. Germline lookup yields CDR1 SGDLS and CDR2 YYNGEE. The CDR3 DNA sequence: TGTGCCAGCAGCGGGCGGGGGGTCCAAGAGACCCAGTACTTC. Its translation is CASSGRGVQETQYF.

This clonotype was seen at least ten times. The genes are TRBV4-1 and TRBJ2-7; weak D call: TRBD1 (5 bases). Germline V gene lookup returns CDR1 MGHRA and CDR2 YSYEKL. The length of the CDR3 is 14 residues. V lost 0 bases and J 3 bases, leaving 9 bases between the germline ends. DNA for the CDR3: TGCGCCAGCAGCCAAGACAGGGAATTCTACGAGCAGTACTTC. Protein sequence: CASSQDREFYEQYF.

This clonotype was counted ten times or more. The chain recombines TRBV20-1 with TRBJ1-1; no firm D call. V was shortened by 6 bases and J by 3 bases, with 8 bases between the two germline ends. The length of the CDR3 is 11 residues. Germline assignment: CDR1 DFQATT and CDR2 SNEGSKA (reference sequence). The CDR3 DNA is TGCAGTGCGGAAGAACACACTGAAGCTTTCTTT. Translating gives CSAEEHTEAFF.